The present T cell receptor (beta chain) was sequenced within a study of tumor-infiltrating lymphocytes in primary liver carcinoma. Study-wide points: A significantly higher top-250-clone fraction was recorded for tumors than for blood (p = 0.039).

There are 13 residues in the CDR3. CDR1 is MGHRA, CDR2 YSYEKL, per germline. V lost 6 bases to trimming and J lost 9 bases, with 15 bases between them. Each 20-30 mg portion of unsorted bulk tissue served as the source for co-extraction of RNA and DNA. Viable tumor cells exceeded 85% in all tumor samples. With a constant-region primer, TCR beta cDNA was made from 400 to 550 ng of total RNA. ARM-PCR was slightly modified, and three nested multiplex PCR rounds with it gave rise to the TCR beta libraries. Use of TRBV1-TRBV30 forward primers with a C-beta reverse primer characterized the first two PCR rounds, which lasted 10 cycles each. TCRdb re-analysed the multiplex PCR reads in MiXCR, keeping a single row per CDR3 protein. In the table there are approximately 120,000 distinct CDR3 sequences, around 60% of which are singletons. A note on this clonotype: The antigen remains unidentified. The final CDR3 position lacks the conserved phenylalanine or tryptophan, pointing to a likely read error.

The chain joins TRBV4-1 to TRBJ2-1; D is perhaps TRBD1 (6 bases). This TCR came from a woman in her sixties or seventies with primary liver carcinoma and hepatitis B virus infection. Sequencing input: liver tumor tissue from sampling region 3. The subset was: tumor region T3, left-lateral pole. The CDR3 nucleotides read TGCGCCAGCAGACTTACTTTAGGGGGTGAGCAGTTCCTC. Encoded protein: CASRLTLGGEQFL.